The clone carrying this TCR beta chain was recorded at least ten times. An end of the junction differs from the germline gene, which may be a read error. TCR beta CDR3 sequences were amplified from RNA transcripts. HTBI primers were the set used in a first-round RT-PCR of the TCR CDR3. TCRdb re-called the multiplex PCR reads through MiXCR, storing one row per CDR3 protein. The sample lists hundreds of thousands of distinct CDR3 sequences, approximately 42% seen once, with more than 7% in the top ten. The CDR3 has 12 residues. Per germline, CDR1 SEHNR and CDR2 FQNEAQ (reference sequence). The sample comes from a study of T cells in Graves' hyperthyroidism and ophthalmopathy. Investigators excluded patients with uncontrolled infection, other autoimmune disease, pregnancy or lactation.

The sequence derives from an adult man with Graves' disease, either hyperthyroidism or ophthalmopathy (not recorded which). The chain carries TRBV7-9 and TRBJ2-2; no definite D call. The specimen sequenced was peripheral blood or thyroid tissue (not recorded which). In nucleotides, the CDR3 is TGCGCCAGCAGCTTGGCCCTCGGGGAGCTGTTTTTT. Its translation is CASSLALGELFF.